The clone carrying this TCR beta chain was found many times. Trimming left V 0 bases short and J 10 bases short, with 16 bases between. Per the germline V gene, CDR1 is SGHTA and CDR2 is FQGNSA. The CDR3 is 15 residues long. TCRdb fed the reads into MiXCR, producing one record per CDR3 protein. The sample gives about 180,000 distinct CDR3 sequences, around 14% of which show up once; over 25% is in the top ten. This entry comes from a study of T cell repertoires in cytomegalovirus infection. This clonotype was sampled from a human donor in good health (CMV status not recorded). Some clones in this sample may be carry-over from other donors' samples. The rearrangement uses TRBV7-2 and TRBJ1-5; D possibly corresponds to TRBD1 (5 bases). Material: PBMCs. The CDR3: CASSLAGRANEPQHF. CDR3 bases: TGTGCCAGCAGCTTAGCGGGCAGGGCTAATGAACCCCAGCATTTT. The variable domain in full, with the rest retrieved from reference TRBV7-2 and TRBJ1-5, is GAGVSQSPSNKVTEKGKDVELRCDPISGHTALYWYRQSLGQGLEFLIYFQGNSAPDKSGLPSDRFSAERTGGSVSTLTIQRTQQEDSAVYLCASSLAGRANEPQHFGDGTRLSIL.